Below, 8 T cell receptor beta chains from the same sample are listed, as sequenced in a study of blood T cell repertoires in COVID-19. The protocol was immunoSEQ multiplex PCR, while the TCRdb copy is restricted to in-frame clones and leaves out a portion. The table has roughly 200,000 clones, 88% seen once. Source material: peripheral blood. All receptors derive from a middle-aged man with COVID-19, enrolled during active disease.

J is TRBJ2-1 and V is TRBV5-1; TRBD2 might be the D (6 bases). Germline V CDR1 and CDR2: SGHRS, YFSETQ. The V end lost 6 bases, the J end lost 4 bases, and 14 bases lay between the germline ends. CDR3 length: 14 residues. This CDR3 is CASMGGDSYNEQFF. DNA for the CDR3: TGCGCCAGCATGGGCGGGGACTCTTACAATGAGCAGTTCTTC.

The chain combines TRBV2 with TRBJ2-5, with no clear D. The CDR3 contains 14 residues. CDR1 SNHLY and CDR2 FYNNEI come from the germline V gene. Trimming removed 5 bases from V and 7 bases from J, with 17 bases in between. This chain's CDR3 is CASSPPPPPWTQYF. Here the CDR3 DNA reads TGTGCCAGCAGTCCTCCTCCCCCCCCGTGGACCCAGTACTTC.

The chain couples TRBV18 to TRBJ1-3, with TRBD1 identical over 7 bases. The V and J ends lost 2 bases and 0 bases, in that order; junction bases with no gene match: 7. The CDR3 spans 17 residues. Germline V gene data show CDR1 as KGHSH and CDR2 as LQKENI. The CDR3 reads CASSPSTQGSSGNTIYF. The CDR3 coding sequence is TGTGCCAGCTCACCATCGACACAGGGGAGCTCTGGAAACACCATATATTTT.

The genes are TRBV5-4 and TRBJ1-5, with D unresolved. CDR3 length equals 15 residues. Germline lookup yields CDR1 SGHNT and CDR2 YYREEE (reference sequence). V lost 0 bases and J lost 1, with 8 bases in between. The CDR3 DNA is TGTGCCAGCAGCTTGGTCCCGGGAAGCAATCAGCCCCAGCATTTT. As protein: CASSLVPGSNQPQHF. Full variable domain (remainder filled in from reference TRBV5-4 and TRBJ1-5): ETGVTQSPTHLIKTRGQQVTLRCSSQSGHNTVSWYQQALGQGPQFIFQYYREEENGRGNFPPRFSGLQFPNYSSELNVNALELDDSALYLCASSLVPGSNQPQHFGDGTRLSIL.

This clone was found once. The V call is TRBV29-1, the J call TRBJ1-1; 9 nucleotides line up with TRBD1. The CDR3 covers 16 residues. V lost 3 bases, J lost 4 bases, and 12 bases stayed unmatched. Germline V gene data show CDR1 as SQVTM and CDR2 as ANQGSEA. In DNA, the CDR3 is TGCAGCGTTGAGGGCGGGACAGGGAGGTTATCCACTGAAGCTTTCTTT. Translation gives CSVEGGTGRLSTEAFF.

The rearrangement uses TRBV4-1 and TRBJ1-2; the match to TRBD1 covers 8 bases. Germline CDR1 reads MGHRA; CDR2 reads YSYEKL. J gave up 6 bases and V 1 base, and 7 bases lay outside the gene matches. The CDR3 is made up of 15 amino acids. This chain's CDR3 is CASSQGAGGLDGYTF. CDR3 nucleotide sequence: TGCGCCAGCAGCCAAGGGGCAGGGGGCTTGGATGGCTACACCTTC.

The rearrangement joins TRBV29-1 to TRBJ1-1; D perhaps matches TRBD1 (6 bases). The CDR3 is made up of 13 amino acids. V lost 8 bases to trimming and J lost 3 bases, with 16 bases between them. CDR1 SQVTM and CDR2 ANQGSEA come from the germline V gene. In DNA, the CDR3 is TGCAGCATACAGGGAATCTGGTACACTGAAGCTTTCTTT. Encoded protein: CSIQGIWYTEAFF.

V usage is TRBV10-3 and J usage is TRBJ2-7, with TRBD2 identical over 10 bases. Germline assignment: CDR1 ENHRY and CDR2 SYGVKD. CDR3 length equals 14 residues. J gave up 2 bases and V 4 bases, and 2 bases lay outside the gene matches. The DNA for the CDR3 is TGTGCCATCAGTGGAGCGGGAGGGACCTACGAGCAGTACTTC. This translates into CAISGAGGTYEQYF.